This T cell receptor beta chain comes out of a study of spatial heterogeneity in lung cancer. Study findings and constraints: Blood contained ubiquitous expanded tumor TCRs more at resection than at follow-up.

This clonotype came up many times. Its antigen remains unidentified. Germline CDR1 SGHAT, CDR2 FQNNGV. The CDR3 spans 15 residues. J was trimmed by 7 bases and V by 3 bases; bases with no gene match: 3. As to time point: sample taken at primary tumor resection. The authors sequenced whole RNA from tumor, nontumor lung or frozen PBMC without sorting. TCRdb called the 5' RACE reads again in MiXCR, with one record for every CDR3 protein. The data show about 48,000 distinct CDR3 sequences, about 5.8% seen once. The chain joins TRBV11-2 to TRBJ1-6, with 10 nucleotides matching TRBD1. The sample consisted of PBMCs, taken at surgery. The TCR was taken from a male donor with early-stage non-small cell lung cancer. This chain's CDR3 is CASSFRDRGNSPLHF. The CDR3 DNA reads as TGTGCCAGCAGCTTTCGGGACAGGGGAAATTCACCCCTCCACTTT.